Included here is one TCR beta chain sequence, with context. Its specificity is not known. Germline CDR1 DFQATT, CDR2 SNEGSKA (reference sequence). Trimming cost V 0 bases and J 0 bases; bases outside gene matches: 5. This CDR3 region has 16 residues. The data stem from a study of glioma-infiltrating T cells. Using RNA template, CDR3s of TCR alpha and beta were amplified with iRepertoire arm-PCR. Input was roughly 100-450 ng of tissue mRNA or PBMC total RNA. TCRdb passed the multiplex PCR reads through MiXCR, listing each CDR3 protein once. Of about 21,000 distinct CDR3 sequences in the sample, about 26% are singletons; the top ten hold 13%. Study-wide findings and caveats: Non-neoplastic patients had below-expected tissue-blood divergence, while all gliomas exceeded expectation. Tissue and blood shared very few CDR3 sequences.

The sequence derives from a human donor with low-grade glioma or glioblastoma, undergoing nonglioma brain surgery, or in good health (not recorded which). The rearrangement uses TRBV20-1 and TRBJ2-1; 7 bases match TRBD1. Sequencing was done on a sample of glioma tissue, nonneoplastic brain tissue, or PBMCs (not recorded which). The CDR3 is CSARDLRGSSYNEQFF. For the CDR3, the DNA is TGCAGTGCTAGAGATCTCAGGGGGAGCTCCTACAATGAGCAGTTCTTC.